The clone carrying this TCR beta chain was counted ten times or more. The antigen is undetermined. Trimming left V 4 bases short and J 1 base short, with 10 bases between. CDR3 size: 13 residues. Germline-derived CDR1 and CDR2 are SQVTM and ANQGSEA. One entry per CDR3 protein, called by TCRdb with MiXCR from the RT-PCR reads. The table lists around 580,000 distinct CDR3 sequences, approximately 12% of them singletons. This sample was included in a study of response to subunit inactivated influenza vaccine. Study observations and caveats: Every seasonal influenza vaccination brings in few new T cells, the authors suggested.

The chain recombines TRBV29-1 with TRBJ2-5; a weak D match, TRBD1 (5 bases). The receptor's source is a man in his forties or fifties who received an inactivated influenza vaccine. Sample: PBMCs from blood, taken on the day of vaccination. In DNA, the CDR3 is TGCAGCGTTGGACAGATTCTCCAAGAGACCCAGTACTTC. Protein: CSVGQILQETQYF.